A single sample is the source of the 14 T cell receptor beta chains below, sequenced in a study of T-cell reconstitution after alpha-beta-depleted transplantation in children. Preparation of the TCRbeta library was carried out with unique molecular identifiers. TCRdb recomputed calls from the PCR reads with MiXCR, one row per CDR3 protein. The table records hundreds of thousands of distinct CDR3 sequences, roughly 13% of them present only once. Sequences were derived from PBMCs, mostly from graft donor cells, sampled 360 days after TCRalphabeta/CD19-depleted stem cell transplant. These receptors were collected from a male patient between 5 and 17 years old who had a stem cell transplant for acute myeloid leukemia, so the T cells may come from the graft donor.

This clonotype was seen only a few times. This rearrangement joins TRBV7-3 to TRBJ2-3; D is possibly TRBD2 (5 bases). Germline CDR1 reads SGHTA; CDR2 reads FQGTGA. The V end lost 4 bases, the J end lost 0 bases, and 20 bases lay between the germline ends. The CDR3 has 18 residues. In DNA form, the CDR3 reads TGTGCCAGCAGCTACTTACCCATAGGCGGGCTGAGCACAGATACGCAGTATTTT. Amino acid sequence: CASSYLPIGGLSTDTQYF.

The chain employs TRBV4-3 and TRBJ2-3; possible D gene TRBD2, 5 bases. V was cut by 0 bases and J by 6 bases, with 10 bases left in between. The germline V gene has CDR1 LGHNA and CDR2 YSLEER. The CDR3 runs to 14 residues. CDR3 DNA sequence: TGCGCCAGCAGCCAAGATCCGGGCGGGGATACGCAGTATTTT. This codes for CASSQDPGGDTQYF.

The chain combines TRBV12-3 or TRBV12-4 with TRBJ2-7; D gene ambiguous. There are 12 residues in the CDR3. V shed 3 bases and J shed 6 bases, with 9 bases lying between them. The DNA of the CDR3 is TGTGCCAGCAGTTTCGGATCCGTCGAGCAGTACTTC. It encodes CASSFGSVEQYF.

This clonotype was recorded a few times. The J gene is TRBJ2-2, the V gene TRBV6-2 or TRBV6-3; perhaps TRBD2 as D (5 bases). Germline V gene data show CDR1 as MNHEY and CDR2 as SVGEGT. This CDR3 spans 12 amino acids. Trimming cost V 6 bases and J 9 bases, with 11 bases left between them. This CDR3 is CASSRTGRELFF. The CDR3, as DNA: TGTGCCAGCAGCAGGACTGGCAGGGAGCTGTTTTTT.

This clonotype was seen a handful of times. V gene TRBV11-1 combines with J gene TRBJ2-5, with 8 bases that match TRBD1. In germline, CDR1 is SGHAT, CDR2 FQDESV (reference sequence). This CDR3 region has 16 residues. J gave up 2 bases and V 3 bases, and 8 bases lay outside the gene matches. The CDR3 loop reads CASSFTGTGIQETQYF. The CDR3 region has the DNA TGTGCCAGCAGCTTCACCGGGACAGGAATACAAGAGACCCAGTACTTC. The full variable domain, in which reference TRBV11-1 and TRBJ2-5 provide the parts outside the CDR3, is EAEVAQSPRYKITEKSQAVAFWCDPISGHATLYWYRQILGQGPELLVQFQDESVVDDSQLPKDRFSAERLKGVDSTLKIQPAELGDSAMYLCASSFTGTGIQETQYFGPGTRLLVL.

The genes are TRBV5-1 and TRBJ2-5; either TRBD1 or TRBD2 may fit D (5 bases each). V dropped 4 bases and J dropped 5 bases, with 27 bases sitting between them. The CDR3 loop spans 18 amino acids. Germline V lookup: CDR1 SGHRS, CDR2 YFSETQ. Here the CDR3 reads CASSRRGNRGPNVETQYF. Written as DNA, the CDR3 is TGCGCCAGCAGCCGAAGGGGCAACCGGGGCCCGAATGTGGAGACCCAGTACTTC. Drawing the rest from reference TRBV5-1 and TRBJ2-5, the complete variable domain is KAGVTQTPRYLIKTRGQQVTLSCSPISGHRSVSWYQQTPGQGLQFLFEYFSETQRNKGNFPGRFSGRQFSNSRSEMNVSTLELGDSALYLCASSRRGNRGPNVETQYFGPGTRLLVL.

The chain is built from TRBV7-3 and TRBJ2-1, with unresolved D. The CDR3 is 16 amino acids. Germline V gene data show CDR1 as SGHTA and CDR2 as FQGTGA. Trimming shortened V by 3 bases and J by 6 bases, and 18 bases separated the two germline ends. The CDR3 here is CASSLHLARYRNEQFF. The CDR3 nucleotides are TGTGCCAGCAGCTTGCATTTGGCTAGGTACCGCAATGAGCAGTTCTTC.

Here the CDR3 DNA reads TGCAGCGTTGAAGATGAGGCGGGAGGAAGGGAGCAGTACTTC. Its protein is CSVEDEAGGREQYF. This rearrangement joins TRBV29-1 to TRBJ2-7; the match to TRBD2 covers 8 bases. The V gene end was trimmed by 0 bases and the J gene end by 7 bases; junction bases not matched to a gene: 8. There are 14 residues in the CDR3. Germline CDR1 SQVTM, CDR2 ANQGSEA.

The chain recombines TRBV6-1 with TRBJ2-1, with D possibly TRBD2 on 6 matching bases. Germline V gene data show CDR1 as MNHNS and CDR2 as SASEGT. V was pared by 1 base and J by 9 bases, with 10 bases between. This CDR3 spans 13 amino acids. The CDR3: CASSEGLVSEQFF. The CDR3 DNA follows: TGTGCCAGCAGTGAAGGACTAGTCAGTGAGCAGTTCTTC.

The rearrangement joins TRBV6-2 or TRBV6-3 to TRBJ2-6; D not resolved. The V gene's germline CDR1 is MNHEY and CDR2 SVGEGT. V dropped 4 bases and J dropped 6 bases, with 7 bases sitting between them. The CDR3 has 13 amino acids. The CDR3 sequence: CASSSRQANVLTF. Written as DNA, the CDR3 is TGTGCCAGCAGTTCTAGACAGGCCAACGTCCTGACTTTC.

The gene calls are TRBV24-1 and TRBJ2-7; TRBD1 aligns across 10 bases. The ends lost 3 bases at V and 4 bases at J; junction bases unmatched: 5. From germline, CDR1 is KGHDR and CDR2 SFDVKD. The CDR3 is made up of 15 amino acids. CDR3 DNA sequence: TGTGCCACCAGTGATCGCCGGGACAGGGGATACGAGCAGTACTTC. Protein product: CATSDRRDRGYEQYF.

The gene calls are TRBV3-1 and TRBJ1-1; D may be TRBD1 (5 bases). CDR3 length: 14 residues. Germline values: CDR1 LGHDT, CDR2 YNNKEL (reference sequence). Trimming cost V 3 bases and J 1 base, with 9 bases left between them. The CDR3 spells CASSHSGRNTEAFF. DNA for the CDR3: TGTGCCAGCAGCCATTCGGGACGGAACACTGAAGCTTTCTTT.

A few counts support this clonotype. This chain uses TRBV20-1 with TRBJ2-7; 11 nucleotides agree with TRBD2. Germline values: CDR1 DFQATT, CDR2 SNEGSKA (reference sequence). J was trimmed by 2 bases and V by 4 bases; bases with no gene match: 16. The CDR3 runs 18 residues. In DNA form, the CDR3 reads TGCAGTGCTAATGCAGGGGTCAGACTAGCGGGAAAAACCTACGAGCAGTACTTC. Encoded protein: CSANAGVRLAGKTYEQYF.

This clonotype was detected only a few times. The V gene is TRBV28, the J gene TRBJ2-4; D uncertain. The CDR3 is 11 residues long. V shed 2 bases and J shed 11 bases, with 7 bases lying between them. CDR1 MDHEN and CDR2 SYDVKM come from the germline V gene. The CDR3 loop is CASSLRTVQYF. The CDR3 nucleotides are TGTGCCAGCAGTTTACGTACAGTTCAGTACTTC.